This T cell receptor beta chain was sequenced for a study of lymphopenia after photon versus proton radiotherapy. General study points: Relative stability marked proton patients; photon patients lost diversity and naive cells. Oligoclonal CD8+ Temra expansion after nadir drove photon patients' diversity drop. Better survival with proton therapy was suggested as possible, not demonstrated.

Remarks on this clone: The target antigen is unknown.

Generated by immunoSEQ multiplex PCR, the TCRdb table keeps only in-frame clones and is missing some. This sample carries about 16,000 clones, less than 90% of them seen once, and the ten largest clones take 50% to 70%. Per germline, CDR1 SQVTM and CDR2 ANQGSEA. The CDR3 is 12 amino acids. The source was peripheral blood, collected from a patient treated with proton-based radiotherapy. V and J are TRBV29-1 and TRBJ1-1; D may be TRBD1 (6 bases). The clonotype originates from a woman aged 55-70 years with cholangiocarcinoma. Some clones in this sample may be carry-over from other donors' samples. In DNA form, the CDR3 reads TGCACCACCAGTTCGGGGGCAGATGAAGCTTTCTTT. The encoded protein is CTTSSGADEAFF.